This TCR beta chain derives from a study of Ad26.COV2.S vaccination and SARS-CoV-2 variants. General study results and limits: After vaccination, substantial breadth of spike-specific CD8+ and CD4+ responses was reported.

Clones were read by immunoSEQ multiplex PCR, and TCRdb kept only the in-frame ones, dropping some. The data hold about 480,000 clones, with roughly 89% observed a single time. As concerns this clone: Its antigen remains unidentified.

Treatment of the sample: 19 received Ad26.COV2.S at low or high dose, single or two shots; about five received placebo; per-sample allocation not given. Each sample was drawn 63 days after the first injection (of vaccine or placebo). The germline gives CDR1 SGHAT, CDR2 FQNNGV. The CDR3 has 15 amino acids. Trimming cost V 5 bases and J 8 bases, with 16 bases left between them. The sequence derives from a person between 18 and 60 years old who received the Ad26.COV2.S COVID-19 vaccine or a placebo. The chain joins TRBV11-2 to TRBJ1-6; D perhaps matches TRBD1 (6 bases). The sequenced sample was peripheral blood, obtained in a trial of Ad26.COV2.S vaccine versus placebo. This CDR3 is CASSIYLTGDSPLHF. For the CDR3, the DNA is TGTGCCAGCAGCATATACTTGACAGGTGATTCACCCCTCCACTTT.